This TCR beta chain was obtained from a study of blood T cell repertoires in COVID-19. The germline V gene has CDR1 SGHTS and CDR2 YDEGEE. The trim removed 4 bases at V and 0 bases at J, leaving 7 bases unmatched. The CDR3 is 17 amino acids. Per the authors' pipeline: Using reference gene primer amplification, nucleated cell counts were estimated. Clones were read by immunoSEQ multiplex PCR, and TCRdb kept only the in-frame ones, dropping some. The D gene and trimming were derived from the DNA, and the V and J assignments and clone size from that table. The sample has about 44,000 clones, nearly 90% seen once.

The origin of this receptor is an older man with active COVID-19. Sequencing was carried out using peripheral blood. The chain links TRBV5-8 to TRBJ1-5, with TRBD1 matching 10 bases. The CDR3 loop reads CASSTWTGGNSNQPQHF. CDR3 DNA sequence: TGTGCCAGCAGCACATGGACAGGGGGTAATAGCAATCAGCCCCAGCATTTT.